Listed here are 29 T cell receptor beta chains from one sample, sequenced in a study of shared clonotypes between healthy human individuals. Some clones are missing from TCRdb's copy, which holds only in-frame ones; the method was immunoSEQ multiplex PCR. The sample records about 2.4 million clones, 93% being singletons. The sequencing input was naive CD4+ T cells from PBMCs. Subset denoted: CD45RA+ positively selected. The receptors shown here come from a man aged 18 to 30 in good health. Some clones in this sample may be carry-over from other donors' samples.

This clone was seen a single time. The chain links TRBV7-9 to TRBJ2-1; D call uncertain. Per the germline V gene, CDR1 is SEHNR and CDR2 is FQNEAQ (reference sequence). The CDR3 extends over 12 amino acids. Trimming cost V 2 bases and J 8 bases, with 7 bases left between them. Here the CDR3 DNA reads TGTGCCAGCAGCTTAACGATGGATGAGCAGTTCTTC. It encodes CASSLTMDEQFF. Together with reference TRBV7-9 and TRBJ2-1, the CDR3 gives the full variable domain: DTGVSQNPRHKITKRGQNVTFRCDPISEHNRLYWYRQTLGQGPEFLTYFQNEAQLEKSRLLSDRFSAERPKGSFSTLEIQRTEQGDSAMYLCASSLTMDEQFFGPGTRLTVL.

This clone was seen just once. The V gene is TRBV15, the J gene TRBJ2-1; the D is unclear. Germline assignment: CDR1 LNHNV and CDR2 YYDKDF (reference sequence). This CDR3 has 17 residues. V was pared by 0 bases and J by 0 bases, with 12 bases between. This CDR3 reads CATSRDRGSLSYNEQFF. CDR3 bases: TGTGCCACCAGCAGAGATCGTGGGTCGCTCTCCTACAATGAGCAGTTCTTC.

V usage is TRBV10-1 and J usage is TRBJ2-5, with 10 bases identical to TRBD2. V shed 10 bases and J 7 bases; nucleotides not matched to a gene: 12. The CDR3 runs 14 residues. CDR1 and CDR2 from the germline V gene are WNHNN and SYGVQD (reference sequence). In nucleotides, the CDR3 is TGCGCCACCGTATACAACTGGACTAGCGGGACCCAGTACTTC. It specifies CATVYNWTSGTQYF.

This chain links TRBV19 with TRBJ1-2, with D perhaps TRBD1 (6 bases). Germline V gene sequence: CDR1 LNHDA, CDR2 SQIVND (reference sequence). The CDR3 is 16 residues long. V lost 7 bases and J 2 bases, leaving 20 bases between the germline ends. The CDR3 coding sequence is TGTGCCAGTACCGAACTGGAACCAGGGGACAACTATGGCTACACCTTC. It encodes CASTELEPGDNYGYTF.

Comment on this clone: The same CDR3 can be traced to other DNA sequences in this sample. The rearrangement links TRBV9 to TRBJ1-1; 10 nucleotides agree with TRBD1. V lost 3 bases and J lost 3; bases outside the gene matches: 5. The CDR3 length is 15 residues. Germline CDR1 and CDR2: SGDLS and YYNGEE. This CDR3 is CASSAPGQGYTEAFF. The CDR3 coding sequence is TGTGCCAGCAGCGCTCCGGGACAGGGGTACACTGAAGCTTTCTTT.

V is TRBV29-1 and J is TRBJ1-2, with TRBD1 matching 9 bases. CDR1 is SQVTM and CDR2 is ANQGSEA in the germline V gene. V dropped 6 bases and J dropped 7; count of bases not matched to a gene: 9. The CDR3 is made up of 13 amino acids. This CDR3 is CSVETGGKGGYTF. The CDR3 nucleotides are TGCAGCGTGGAGACAGGGGGAAAGGGTGGCTACACCTTC.

The chain links TRBV21-1 to TRBJ2-6; the DNA was not compared with TRBD1, the D call given in the table. TRBV21-1 is a listed pseudogene. The CDR3 extends over 16 amino acids. In nucleotides, the CDR3 is TGTGCCACAGTGCCGGGACAGGCGACTGGGGCCAACGTCCTGACTTTC. Amino acids: CATVPGQATGANVLTF.

J is TRBJ2-1 and V is TRBV27; the match to TRBD2 covers 8 bases. Germline trimming cut 5 bases from V and 8 bases from J; bases unmatched to any gene: 11. Germline CDR1 is MNHEY and CDR2 is SMNVEV (reference sequence). The CDR3 spans 15 residues. CDR3 sequence (DNA): TGTGCCAGCAGTAGCTGGGGGGAGCGGGAGTATGAGCAGTTCTTC. Protein product: CASSSWGEREYEQFF.

CDR3 sequence (DNA): TGTGCCAGTAGTGCTAGCGGGAGGGATACGCAGTATTTT. Translation: CASSASGRDTQYF. The chain carries TRBV19 and TRBJ2-3; 11 nucleotides agree with TRBD2. The CDR3 runs to 13 residues. V shed 5 bases and J 6 bases; nucleotides not matched to a gene: 1. Germline values: CDR1 LNHDA, CDR2 SQIVND (reference sequence).

V and J are TRBV28 and TRBJ1-1; TRBD1 aligns across 9 bases. The V gene end was trimmed by 6 bases and the J gene end by 5 bases; junction bases not matched to a gene: 7. This CDR3 comprises 14 residues. Per the germline V gene, CDR1 is MDHEN and CDR2 is SYDVKM. The CDR3 DNA reads TGTGCCAGCAGGACCGGACAGGGGTGGACTGAAGCTTTCTTT. Protein product: CASRTGQGWTEAFF.

This clone is a singleton in its sample. V gene TRBV4-3 combines with J gene TRBJ2-5; 7 bases match TRBD2. V trimming: 9 bases; J trimming: 5 bases; junction bases outside the gene matches: 6. CDR1 LGHNA and CDR2 YSLEER come from the germline V gene. The CDR3 extends over 12 amino acids. CDR3: CARRHGGETQYF. CDR3 DNA sequence: TGCGCCAGGAGGCACGGGGGGGAGACCCAGTACTTC.

This clone has a single count. J is TRBJ2-7 and V is TRBV2; the match to TRBD2 covers 8 bases. Looked up from germline, CDR1 is SNHLY and CDR2 is FYNNEI. V was pared by 3 bases and J by 3 bases, with 4 bases of the junction left unmatched. This CDR3 region has 14 residues. DNA for the CDR3: TGTGCCAGCAGTGAGACGGGAGGGTTCTACGAGCAGTACTTC. Its translation is CASSETGGFYEQYF.

The rearrangement uses TRBV29-1 and TRBJ2-6; 8 bases match TRBD1. Unmatched junction bases numbered 16, after V lost 5 bases and J lost 1 base. The CDR3 contains 19 residues. Germline V CDR1 and CDR2: SQVTM, ANQGSEA. CDR3 in DNA: TGCAGCGTTTCAGGTCTGGCAGGGGGCGGGTTGTCTGGGGCCAACGTCCTGACTTTC. This encodes CSVSGLAGGGLSGANVLTF.

V usage is TRBV11-2 and J usage is TRBJ2-7, with 8 nucleotides matching TRBD1. CDR3 size: 15 residues. Unmatched junction bases numbered 4, after V lost 1 base and J lost 2 bases. CDR1 and CDR2 (germline): SGHAT, FQNNGV. CDR3 DNA: TGTGCCAGCAGCTTAGTTGGACAGGGCCCCTACGAGCAGTACTTC. This gives the protein CASSLVGQGPYEQYF. The full variable domain, completed using reference TRBV11-2 and TRBJ2-7, is EAGVAQSPRYKIIEKRQSVAFWCNPISGHATLYWYQQILGQGPKLLIQFQNNGVVDDSQLPKDRFSAERLKGVDSTLKIQPAKLEDSAVYLCASSLVGQGPYEQYFGPGTRLTVT.

V is TRBV29-1 and J is TRBJ2-7, with TRBD1 matching 12 bases. V was pared by 8 bases and J by 3 bases, with 11 bases of the junction left unmatched. The CDR3 spans 15 residues. The V gene's germline CDR1 is SQVTM and CDR2 ANQGSEA. In DNA form, the CDR3 reads TGCAGCACCAATTCCGGGACAGGGGGCCTCTACGAGCAGTACTTC. Amino acid sequence: CSTNSGTGGLYEQYF.

This rearrangement joins TRBV4-3 to TRBJ2-5; perhaps TRBD2 as D (5 bases). The J call is uncertain, as TRBJ2-7 better fits the DNA end. The CDR3 is 17 residues long. Germline loops: CDR1 LGHNA, CDR2 YSLEER. In DNA, the CDR3 is TGCGCCAGCAGCCAAGATGCGGGCCTGCTTGGGGCCTACGAGCAGTACTTC. This encodes CASSQDAGLLGAYEQYF.

The chain recombines TRBV7-8 with TRBJ2-7; a possible D gene is TRBD1 (5 bases). V was clipped by 6 bases and J by 2 bases, with 20 bases between them. Germline CDR1 SGHVS, CDR2 FQNEAQ. The CDR3 runs to 16 residues. CDR3 bases: TGTGCCAGCAGGCCATGGGCGGACAAGAAAGCCTACGAGCAGTACTTC. Translating gives CASRPWADKKAYEQYF.

The gene calls are TRBV11-2 and TRBJ2-5; 12 bases line up with TRBD2. The junction had 17 bases not matched to a gene; V was cut back by 8 bases and J by 7 bases. CDR1 is SGHAT, CDR2 FQNNGV, per germline. The CDR3 has 17 residues. The CDR3 protein is CASCLGLAGIRPGTQYF. Written as DNA, the CDR3 is TGTGCCAGCTGCCTCGGACTAGCGGGGATCCGGCCGGGGACCCAGTACTTC.

This chain links TRBV7-2 with TRBJ2-5; 9 bases align to TRBD1. The CDR3 sequence is 15 residues long. V trimming: 5 bases; J trimming: 4 bases; junction bases outside the gene matches: 8. CDR1 SGHTA and CDR2 FQGNSA come from the germline V gene. Here the CDR3 DNA reads TGTGCCAGCAGCCCCGGGACAGGGAGGCGAGAGACCCAGTACTTC. Its protein is CASSPGTGRRETQYF.

Worth noting for this clone: The sample contains more than one DNA sequence encoding this CDR3. The rearrangement uses TRBV9 and TRBJ2-5; 7 bases are shared with TRBD1. V trimming: 0 bases; J trimming: 5 bases; junction bases outside the gene matches: 4. CDR3 length: 14 residues. Germline CDR1 and CDR2: SGDLS and YYNGEE. The CDR3 DNA follows: TGTGCCAGCAGCGTAGACAGGGGCGGGGAGACCCAGTACTTC. Protein product: CASSVDRGGETQYF.

Points on this clone: In the same sample, other DNA sequences code for this CDR3. The chain carries TRBV6-6 and TRBJ1-2, with D uncertain. Germline V gene lookup returns CDR1 MNHNY and CDR2 SVGAGI (reference sequence). V was trimmed by 5 bases and J by 4 bases, leaving 14 bases between them. This CDR3 is built from 14 residues. CDR3 coding DNA: TGTGCCAGCAGTAATGTGAAGGTCGCCTATGGCTACACCTTC. This codes for CASSNVKVAYGYTF.

V and J are TRBV5-8 and TRBJ2-7, with D perhaps matching TRBD1 (6 bases). Germline CDR1 and CDR2: SGHTS and YDEGEE. V gave up 3 bases and J gave up 0 bases, with 13 bases separating them. CDR3 length: 15 residues. Here the CDR3 reads CASSSGTFSSYEQYF. CDR3 sequence (DNA): TGTGCCAGCAGCTCGGGGACATTTAGCTCCTACGAGCAGTACTTC.

CDR3 residues: CASSHGQGKKLFF. The CDR3 nucleotides read TGTGCCAGCTCACATGGACAGGGGAAAAAACTGTTTTTT. The chain combines TRBV18 with TRBJ1-4; 9 bases match TRBD1. Losses at the gene ends were 4 bases for V and 9 bases for J; bases not matched to a gene: 3. This CDR3 is built from 13 residues. The germline V gene has CDR1 KGHSH and CDR2 LQKENI.

Notes on this clone: Other DNA sequences in the same sample also yield this CDR3. This chain uses TRBV6-5 with TRBJ1-1; 7 nucleotides line up with TRBD1. Germline CDR1 reads MNHEY; CDR2 reads SVGAGI. V trimming: 2 bases; J trimming: 8 bases; junction bases outside the gene matches: 2. This CDR3 has 12 amino acids. The CDR3 is CASSYPGGEAFF. In DNA form, the CDR3 reads TGTGCCAGCAGTTACCCAGGGGGGGAAGCTTTCTTT.

The chain recombines TRBV6-9 with TRBJ2-2, with a possible D match to TRBD1 (6 bases). Germline CDR1 MNHGY, CDR2 SVAAGI. The CDR3 totals 15 residues. The ends were cut back, 9 bases at V and 3 bases at J, with 17 bases in the middle. CDR3 residues: CARVLMGAHTGELFF. The CDR3 DNA sequence: TGTGCCAGGGTTCTAATGGGGGCCCACACCGGGGAGCTGTTTTTT.

CDR3 sequence: CASSIVRATGELFF. CDR3 coding DNA: TGTGCCAGCAGTATCGTTCGTGCCACCGGGGAGCTGTTTTTT. V and J are TRBV27 and TRBJ2-2; the D is unclear. V gave up 5 bases and J gave up 4 bases, with 11 bases separating them. In germline, CDR1 is MNHEY, CDR2 SMNVEV (reference sequence). The CDR3 has 14 residues.

The V call is TRBV7-9, the J call TRBJ1-2; D not resolved. This CDR3 has 12 amino acids. Germline values: CDR1 SEHNR, CDR2 FQNEAQ (reference sequence). V shed 2 bases and J shed 6 bases, with 7 bases lying between them. CDR3: CASSLKADGYTF. DNA for the CDR3: TGTGCCAGCAGCTTAAAGGCAGATGGCTACACCTTC.

The chain joins TRBV5-6 to TRBJ2-3; 11 bases match TRBD2. Germline CDR1 is SGHDT and CDR2 is YYEEEE. This CDR3 region has 16 residues. Germline trimming cut 4 bases from V and 4 bases from J; bases unmatched to any gene: 8. CDR3 coding DNA: TGTGCCAGCAGCCCAATAGCGGGAGGGCCCCCAGATACGCAGTATTTT. Amino acid sequence: CASSPIAGGPPDTQYF.

This sequence joins TRBV28 and TRBJ1-5; D is unresolved. The ends were cut back, 4 bases at V and 7 bases at J, with 8 bases in the middle. The length of the CDR3 is 12 residues. Germline V CDR1 and CDR2: MDHEN, SYDVKM. CDR3 nucleotide sequence: TGTGCCAGCAGTTCCCCATCGCAGCCCCAGCATTTT. It is translated as CASSSPSQPQHF.